Listed below are T cell receptor beta chains from one sample, sequenced in a study of cytomegalovirus exposure and HLA in healthy donors. Libraries were prepared by immunoSEQ multiplex PCR; TCRdb keeps only in-frame clonotypes and omits some of them. The repertoire consists of roughly 200,000 clones, with around 77% occurring once and the leading ten covering less than 3.5%. The sequencing sample was made of PBMCs. The receptors here all came from a woman aged 25-40 years in good health and CMV-seronegative. The CDR3 runs from the conserved cysteine through the conserved F or W. D genes are given only for firm matches. Not every row has a clone size; where given, it reads once, few, many or a size class.

size	D	V	J	CDR3	DNA
few	-	TRBV5-1	TRBJ2-1	CASSLGSGPYNEQFF	TGCGCCAGCAGCTTGGGGTCAGGTCCCTACAATGAGCAGTTCTTC
-	-	TRBV12-5	TRBJ2-3	CASGPTPRDTQYF	TGTGCTAGTGGTCCTACCCCTCGGGATACGCAGTATTTT
-	-	TRBV6-5	TRBJ2-7	CASSSRGLTEQYF	TGTGCCAGCAGTTCGCGGGGGCTCACCGAGCAGTACTTC
few	-	TRBV5-6	TRBJ2-7	CASSLAGSYEQYF	TGTGCCAGCAGCTTGGCGGGTTCCTACGAGCAGTACTTC
-	TRBD2	TRBV4-1	TRBJ2-1	CASSQDVGTSGYNEQFF	TGCGCCAGCAGCCAAGACGTGGGGACTAGCGGCTACAATGAGCAGTTCTTC
-	-	TRBV13	TRBJ2-1	CASSSQGEQFF	TGTGCCAGCAGCTCCCAGGGTGAGCAGTTCTTC
-	-	TRBV4-1	TRBJ2-7	CASSQAGDRVYF	TGCGCCAGCAGCCAAGCGGGGGACCGAGTTTACTTC
-	-	TRBV11-2	TRBJ2-4	CASSPARTAGIQYF	TGTGCCAGCAGCCCGGCAAGGACAGCAGGCATTCAGTACTTC
-	-	TRBV19	TRBJ1-2	CASSIRGDYGYTF	TGTGCCAGTAGTATAAGGGGCGACTATGGCTACACCTTC
-	TRBD1	TRBV4-2	TRBJ1-3	CASSQRTGGRSGNTIYF	TGTGCCAGCAGCCAAAGGACAGGGGGAAGGTCTGGAAACACCATATATTTT
-	-	TRBV4-1	TRBJ2-7	CASSPRGAGASRYGQYF	TGCGCCAGCAGCCCCAGGGGTGCGGGAGCGAGTCGATACGGGCAGTACTTC
few	TRBD2	TRBV7-7	TRBJ2-1	CASSAGLAGGNEQFF	TGTGCTAGCAGCGCGGGACTAGCGGGGGGAAATGAGCAGTTCTTC
-	TRBD1	TRBV30	TRBJ1-4	CAWSADAGTGNEKLFF	TGTGCCTGGAGTGCTGACGCCGGGACAGGGAATGAAAAACTGTTTTTT
-	-	TRBV10-3	TRBJ2-7	CAISEQGPTYEQYF	TGTGCCATCAGTGAACAGGGACCCACCTACGAGCAGTACTTC
once	TRBD2	TRBV5-1	TRBJ2-1	CASRPLAGGPGDEQFF	TGCGCCAGCCGGCCGCTAGCGGGAGGGCCGGGGGATGAGCAGTTCTTC
once	-	TRBV20-1	TRBJ2-7	CSVDEGYEQYF	TGCAGTGTCGATGAGGGCTACGAGCAGTACTTC
-	TRBD1	TRBV28	TRBJ2-1	CASSLGTDYNEQFF	TGTGCCAGCAGCCTCGGGACAGACTACAATGAGCAGTTCTTC
-	-	TRBV7-9	TRBJ2-7	CASSINQGRNEQYF	TGTGCCAGCAGCATAAATCAGGGTAGGAACGAGCAGTACTTC
-	-	TRBV28	TRBJ1-2	CASSFDRRGYPF	TGTGCCAGCAGTTTCGACCGGCGGGGCTACCCCTTC
-	TRBD1	TRBV7-8	TRBJ1-1	CASSSQGDTEAFF	TGTGCCAGCAGCTCTCAGGGGGACACTGAAGCTTTCTTT
-	TRBD2	TRBV9	TRBJ2-7	CASSVGGLAGVDEQYF	TGTGCCAGCAGCGTAGGCGGACTAGCGGGAGTAGACGAGCAGTACTTC
-	TRBD1	TRBV28	TRBJ1-4	CASKGRDRERGFGEKLFF	TGTGCCAGCAAGGGCCGAGACAGGGAGCGGGGGTTCGGGGAAAAACTGTTTTTT
-	TRBD1	TRBV18	TRBJ1-2	CASSPGAGGEGYTF	TGTGCCAGCTCACCAGGGGCAGGGGGCGAGGGCTACACCTTC
-	TRBD2	TRBV27	TRBJ2-5	CASSPLGLALETQYF	TGTGCCAGCAGCCCGTTGGGACTAGCGCTGGAGACCCAGTACTTC
-	-	TRBV6-5	TRBJ1-5	CASSEARGQPQHF	TGTGCCAGCAGTGAAGCGAGAGGTCAGCCCCAGCATTTT
-	-	TRBV6-5	TRBJ2-7	CASSGHTSSYEQYF	TGTGCCAGCAGTGGACATACCAGCTCCTACGAGCAGTACTTC
-	-	TRBV5-1	TRBJ2-6	CASSPGDSSGANVLTF	TGCGCCAGCAGCCCCGGAGACAGCTCTGGGGCCAACGTCCTGACTTTC
-	TRBD2	TRBV18	TRBJ2-3	CASSPSVGRADTQYF	TGTGCCAGCTCACCATCCGTGGGGAGGGCGGATACGCAGTATTTT
-	TRBD2	TRBV9	TRBJ2-1	CASSVEGTSGGNEQFF	TGTGCCAGCAGCGTAGAGGGGACTAGCGGGGGGAATGAGCAGTTCTTC
-	-	TRBV5-1	TRBJ2-1	CASSGSTGVSYNEQFF	TGCGCCAGCAGCGGGTCCACGGGAGTTTCGTACAATGAGCAGTTCTTC
-	-	TRBV30	TRBJ1-4	CAWSFGGVEKLFF	TGTGCCTGGAGTTTTGGGGGGGTCGAAAAACTGTTTTTT
-	-	TRBV6-5	TRBJ1-2	CASSAAVDYGYTF	TGTGCCAGCAGTGCCGCGGTGGACTATGGCTACACCTTC
-	TRBD1	TRBV10-3	TRBJ2-2	CAIGQVATGELFF	TGTGCCATCGGACAGGTAGCCACCGGGGAGCTGTTTTTT
-	TRBD2	TRBV28	TRBJ2-3	CASSFSPAGADTQYF	TGTGCCAGCAGTTTCTCCCCCGCGGGGGCAGATACGCAGTATTTT
once	TRBD2	TRBV27	TRBJ2-2	CASSLSLLGLAPRYTGELFF	TGTGCCAGCAGTTTATCCTTACTCGGACTAGCTCCTCGGTACACCGGGGAGCTGTTTTTT
-	-	TRBV19	TRBJ2-6	CASSISGSGANVLTF	TGTGCCAGTAGTATTAGTGGGAGCGGGGCCAACGTCCTGACTTTC
-	TRBD2	TRBV19	TRBJ2-1	CASTQLGGPGEQFF	TGTGCCAGTACCCAGTTGGGAGGGCCTGGGGAGCAGTTCTTC
few	TRBD1	TRBV27	TRBJ2-4	CASSWDRGNIQYF	TGTGCCAGCAGTTGGGACAGGGGAAACATTCAGTACTTC
-	-	TRBV2	TRBJ2-3	CASSVWRGGTDTQYF	TGTGCCAGCAGTGTTTGGCGGGGAGGCACAGATACGCAGTATTTT
-	-	TRBV7-6	TRBJ2-1	CASSRDNYNEQFF	TGTGCCAGCAGCCGTGACAACTACAATGAGCAGTTCTTC
-	-	TRBV5-6	TRBJ1-4	CASSLGQGYEKLFF	TGTGCCAGCAGCTTGGGTCAGGGGTATGAAAAACTGTTTTTT
-	-	TRBV5-6	TRBJ2-7	CASGEDRRFPVEQYF	TGTGCCAGCGGTGAAGACAGGCGCTTTCCCGTTGAGCAGTACTTC
-	TRBD2	TRBV5-4	TRBJ2-1	CASSSQRTSDEQFF	TGTGCCAGCAGCTCCCAGCGGACTAGCGATGAGCAGTTCTTC
-	-	TRBV7-8	TRBJ1-2	CASGTYGYTF	TGTGCCAGCGGTACTTATGGCTACACCTTC
once	-	TRBV5-4	TRBJ1-1	CASSPTNDRGGTEAFF	TGTGCCAGCAGCCCAACGAATGATCGGGGGGGGACTGAAGCTTTCTTT
once	-	TRBV28	TRBJ2-7	CATLGPLYEQYF	TGTGCGACACTAGGACCACTCTACGAGCAGTACTTC
-	-	TRBV6-5	TRBJ2-7	CASRAASGEQYF	TGTGCCAGCAGGGCAGCTAGTGGGGAGCAGTACTTC
-	TRBD1	TRBV9	TRBJ1-2	CASSGTTGAYTF	TGTGCCAGCAGCGGCACTACAGGGGCCTACACCTTC
-	TRBD2	TRBV5-4	TRBJ2-1	CASSFLAENNEQFF	TGTGCCAGCAGCTTTCTAGCGGAGAACAATGAGCAGTTCTTC
-	TRBD1	TRBV27	TRBJ2-2	CASSLGTGITGELFF	TGTGCCAGCAGTTTAGGGACAGGAATCACCGGGGAGCTGTTTTTT
once	TRBD1	TRBV5-1	TRBJ2-7	CASRQLQGSSYEQYF	TGCGCCAGCAGGCAGTTACAGGGGTCATCCTACGAGCAGTACTTC
few	TRBD2	TRBV5-1	TRBJ2-2	CASSLVAGGAGELFF	TGCGCCAGCAGCTTGGTTGCGGGAGGGGCCGGGGAGCTGTTTTTT
-	TRBD1	TRBV19	TRBJ2-7	CASSRRDREYEQYF	TGTGCCAGTAGTCGCCGGGACAGGGAATACGAGCAGTACTTC
-	TRBD2	TRBV19	TRBJ2-3	CASSWTSGGTDTQYF	TGTGCCAGTAGTTGGACTAGCGGGGGCACAGATACGCAGTATTTT
-	-	TRBV7-9	TRBJ2-7	CASSPVGLSAYEQYF	TGTGCCAGCAGCCCAGTCGGACTGTCAGCCTACGAGCAGTACTTC
-	-	TRBV5-1	TRBJ1-1	CASSLAQNTEAFF	TGCGCCAGCAGCTTGGCCCAGAACACTGAAGCTTTCTTT
-	-	TRBV15	TRBJ1-2	CATRGPGGYGYTF	TGTGCCACCCGCGGGCCAGGTGGGTATGGCTACACCTTC
once	-	TRBV11-3	TRBJ2-1	CASSWSFGGPGEQFF	TGTGCCAGCAGCTGGTCTTTCGGCGGGCCCGGTGAGCAGTTCTTC